A single sample is the source of the 25 T cell receptor beta chains below, sequenced in a study of shared clonotypes between healthy human individuals. Generated by immunoSEQ multiplex PCR, the TCRdb table keeps only in-frame clones and is missing some. The sample carries some 500,000 clones, approximately 94% recorded once. The specimen was naive CD4+ T cells sorted from blood. Regarding subset: CD45RA+ positively selected. The receptors were sampled from a woman in her 30s in good health.

A note on this clone: The sample holds other DNA sequences that translate to the same CDR3. The rearrangement links TRBV5-1 to TRBJ2-7; D unclear. The V and J ends lost 0 bases and 4 bases respectively, with 5 bases between them. CDR1 and CDR2 (germline): SGHRS, YFSETQ. This CDR3 spans 12 amino acids. CDR3 DNA: TGCGCCAGCAGCTTGGTTCCATACGAGCAGTACTTC. Its protein is CASSLVPYEQYF. Together with reference TRBV5-1 and TRBJ2-7, the CDR3 gives the full variable domain: KAGVTQTPRYLIKTRGQQVTLSCSPISGHRSVSWYQQTPGQGLQFLFEYFSETQRNKGNFPGRFSGRQFSNSRSEMNVSTLELGDSALYLCASSLVPYEQYFGPGTRLTVT.

This chain links TRBV18 with TRBJ2-1; D remains unclear. In germline, CDR1 is KGHSH, CDR2 LQKENI. CDR3 size: 14 residues. Trimming took 3 bases from V and 3 from J, leaving 9 bases between them. The CDR3 protein is CASSPKEVYNEQFF. The CDR3 DNA reads TGTGCCAGCTCACCTAAGGAAGTCTACAATGAGCAGTTCTTC.

The chain has TRBV4-2 and TRBJ2-1; D gene ambiguous. CDR1 is LGHNA and CDR2 is YNFKEQ in the germline V gene. V lost 0 bases and J 10 bases, leaving 10 bases between the germline ends. The CDR3 is 13 amino acids. The CDR3 loop is CASSQDPRTEQFF. The CDR3 DNA follows: TGTGCCAGCAGCCAAGATCCCCGTACGGAGCAGTTCTTC.

This chain joins TRBV11-2 and TRBJ2-7; D not resolved. V lost 5 bases and J 3 bases, leaving 5 bases between the germline ends. Germline CDR1 and CDR2: SGHAT and FQNNGV. The CDR3 is made up of 11 amino acids. For the CDR3, the DNA is TGTGCCAGCAGCGGCTACTACGAGCAGTACTTC. It yields the protein CASSGYYEQYF.

This clone has only one observation. J is TRBJ1-1 and V is TRBV7-9; D is unclear. The length of the CDR3 is 14 residues. The V end was cut by 1 base, the J end by 0 bases, with 6 bases between. Germline CDR1 reads SEHNR; CDR2 reads FQNEAQ (reference sequence). In DNA, the CDR3 is TGTGCCAGCAGCTTAGGGGAGCTGAACACTGAAGCTTTCTTT. Translation gives CASSLGELNTEAFF. Supplemented by reference TRBV7-9 and TRBJ1-1, the full variable domain reads DTGVSQNPRHKITKRGQNVTFRCDPISEHNRLYWYRQTLGQGPEFLTYFQNEAQLEKSRLLSDRFSAERPKGSFSTLEIQRTEQGDSAMYLCASSLGELNTEAFFGQGTRLTVV.

The chain has TRBV6-6 and TRBJ2-7, with TRBD1 as a possible D gene (5 bases). CDR1 is MNHNY, CDR2 SVGAGI, per germline (reference sequence). The CDR3 sequence is 13 residues long. V lost 5 bases and J lost 0, with 8 bases in between. For the CDR3, the DNA is TGTGCCAGCAGTGGCAGGGACTCCTACGAGCAGTACTTC. It specifies CASSGRDSYEQYF.

The chain uses TRBV5-5 and TRBJ2-7; the match to TRBD1 covers 7 bases. The CDR3 consists of 14 residues. CDR1 and CDR2 (germline): SGHKS, YYEKEE (reference sequence). J was trimmed by 6 bases and V by 4 bases; bases with no gene match: 10. The CDR3 DNA is TGTGCCAGCAGCCACCCCTCGACAGGGCCCGAGCAGTACTTC. It specifies CASSHPSTGPEQYF.

The chain uses TRBV25-1 and TRBJ1-6; no reliable D call. The CDR3 consists of 14 residues. V dropped 0 bases and J dropped 9 bases, with 9 bases sitting between them. Germline values: CDR1 MGHDK, CDR2 SYGVNS. The CDR3 reads CASSEYTVLSPLHF. CDR3 coding DNA: TGTGCCAGCAGTGAATATACAGTCCTTTCACCCCTCCACTTT.

The chain has TRBV7-9 and TRBJ2-1, with 12 bases aligning to TRBD2. This CDR3 comprises 15 residues. Trimming at V came to 2 bases and at J to 8 bases, leaving 4 bases not matched to a gene. Germline V CDR1 and CDR2: SEHNR, FQNEAQ (reference sequence). CDR3 in amino acids: CASSLRTSGNYEQFF. In DNA, the CDR3 is TGTGCCAGCAGCTTACGGACTAGCGGGAACTATGAGCAGTTCTTC.

Concerning this clone itself: In the same sample, other DNA sequences code for this CDR3. This rearrangement joins TRBV18 to TRBJ2-5; D call uncertain. Trimming cost V 3 bases and J 4 bases, with 9 bases left between them. Per the germline V gene, CDR1 is KGHSH and CDR2 is LQKENI. CDR3 length: 13 residues. The CDR3 nucleotides read TGTGCCAGCTCACCCCCGGTCCGAGAGACCCAGTACTTC. Its translation is CASSPPVRETQYF. The full variable domain, its missing parts supplied by reference TRBV18 and TRBJ2-5, is NAGVMQNPRHLVRRRGQEARLRCSPMKGHSHVYWYRQLPEEGLKFMVYLQKENIIDESGMPKERFSAEFPKEGPSILRIQQVVRGDSAAYFCASSPPVRETQYFGPGTRLLVL.

A remark on this clone: The same CDR3 can be traced to other DNA sequences in this sample. This rearrangement joins TRBV7-7 to TRBJ2-5, with 8 bases fitting TRBD2. The CDR3 runs to 13 residues. V lost 1 base to trimming and J lost 5 bases; unmatched junction nucleotides: 0. Germline CDR1 reads SSHAT; CDR2 reads FNYEAQ (reference sequence). The DNA of the CDR3 is TGTGCCAGCAGCTTAGGACTAGCGGAGACCCAGTACTTC. It specifies CASSLGLAETQYF. Filled out from reference TRBV7-7 and TRBJ2-5, the complete variable domain reads GAGVSQSPRYKVTKRGQDVTLRCDPISSHATLYWYQQALGQGPEFLTYFNYEAQPDKSGLPSDRFSAERPEGSISTLTIQRTEQRDSAMYRCASSLGLAETQYFGPGTRLLVL.

This clone was counted a single time. The chain combines TRBV5-5 with TRBJ1-1; D call uncertain. The CDR3 sequence is 13 residues long. CDR1 is SGHKS and CDR2 is YYEKEE in the germline V gene (reference sequence). Trimming pared 3 bases from V and 4 bases from J, leaving 10 bases between. CDR3 nucleotides: TGTGCCAGCAGCTCGTCTGGGTTCACTGAAGCTTTCTTT. Residues: CASSSSGFTEAFF.

The chain joins TRBV19 to TRBJ2-2; possibly TRBD1 for D (6 bases). This CDR3 contains 15 residues. Germline CDR1 is LNHDA and CDR2 is SQIVND (reference sequence). Deletions cut 11 bases from V and 6 bases from J, with 22 bases between. CDR3: CASRGQIQFSGELFF. Written as DNA, the CDR3 is TGTGCCTCCAGAGGACAGATCCAATTTTCCGGGGAGCTGTTTTTT.

The chain recombines TRBV13 with TRBJ1-1; D is unresolved. From germline, CDR1 is PRHDT and CDR2 FYEKMQ (reference sequence). The CDR3 loop spans 14 amino acids. Trimming stripped 1 base from V and 3 bases from J, with 9 bases between. CDR3 sequence: CASSLEVTDTEAFF. The CDR3 coding sequence is TGTGCCAGCAGCTTAGAAGTCACGGACACTGAAGCTTTCTTT.

This clone showed up just once. Other DNA sequences in the same sample also yield this CDR3. The chain has TRBV9 and TRBJ2-6; 7 bases fit TRBD1. The trim removed 2 bases at V and 4 bases at J, leaving 3 bases unmatched. There are 15 residues in the CDR3. CDR1 is SGDLS and CDR2 is YYNGEE in the germline V gene. CDR3 region: CASSVTGSGANVLTF. The DNA for the CDR3 is TGTGCCAGCAGCGTGACAGGGTCCGGGGCCAACGTCCTGACTTTC. The complete variable domain, with remaining parts taken from reference TRBV9 and TRBJ2-6, reads DSGVTQTPKHLITATGQRVTLRCSPRSGDLSVYWYQQSLDQGLQFLIQYYNGEERAKGNILERFSAQQFPDLHSELNLSSLELGDSALYFCASSVTGSGANVLTFGAGSRLTVL.

This chain connects TRBV5-3 to TRBJ1-2; 10 nucleotides agree with TRBD1. TRBV5-3 is given ORF status, its function remaining uncertain. V dropped 8 bases and J dropped 5; count of bases not matched to a gene: 6. The length of the CDR3 is 13 residues. The CDR3 region has the DNA TGTGCCAGCTCAAGGGGACAGGGGTATGGCTACACCTTC. Its protein product is CASSRGQGYGYTF.

The V call is TRBV27, the J call TRBJ2-7; D not certain. Germline V lookup: CDR1 MNHEY, CDR2 SMNVEV (reference sequence). This CDR3 comprises 12 residues. V was shortened by 7 bases and J by 1 base, with 8 bases between the two germline ends. As DNA, the CDR3 is TGTGCCAGCACCGGCGGTTCCTACGAGCAGTACTTC. Translating gives CASTGGSYEQYF.

V gene TRBV10-1 combines with J gene TRBJ2-7; D tentatively fits TRBD1 or TRBD2 (5 bases each). V gave up 3 bases and J gave up 5 bases, with 11 bases separating them. Looked up from germline, CDR1 is WNHNN and CDR2 is SYGVQD (reference sequence). The CDR3 totals 13 residues. The CDR3 region has the DNA TGCGCCAGCAGTGAACAGTTGGGGGACGAGCAGTACTTC. Amino acid sequence: CASSEQLGDEQYF.

The genes are TRBV15 and TRBJ2-7; 11 bases are a match to TRBD2. With 1 base clipped from V and 4 bases from J, the junction kept 6 bases outside the gene matches. CDR1 and CDR2 (germline): LNHNV, YYDKDF (reference sequence). This CDR3 comprises 16 residues. The DNA for the CDR3 is TGTGCCACCAGCAGAGTAGCGGGAGGGCCGAGGTACGAGCAGTACTTC. This translates into CATSRVAGGPRYEQYF.

This clone was recorded only once. This chain uses TRBV7-9 with TRBJ2-4; D gene unclear. CDR3 size: 14 residues. Trimming shortened V by 5 bases and J by 8 bases, and 16 bases separated the two germline ends. Germline lookup yields CDR1 SEHNR and CDR2 FQNEAQ (reference sequence). This CDR3 is CASSRNRSMDIQYF. CDR3 nucleotide sequence: TGTGCCAGCAGCCGAAATAGATCTATGGACATTCAGTACTTC.

This chain joins TRBV5-6 and TRBJ2-3; D is possibly TRBD1 (6 bases). V was shortened by 1 base and J by 3 bases, with 6 bases between the two germline ends. The CDR3 sequence is 13 residues long. Looked up from germline, CDR1 is SGHDT and CDR2 is YYEEEE. The chain's CDR3 is CASSLTGTDTQYF. DNA of the CDR3: TGTGCCAGCAGCTTGACAGGGACAGATACGCAGTATTTT.

The chain uses TRBV28 and TRBJ2-7, with 11 nucleotides matching TRBD1. J lost 6 bases, V lost 4 bases, and 5 bases had no gene match. Germline V lookup: CDR1 MDHEN, CDR2 SYDVKM. The CDR3 has 14 amino acids. The CDR3 nucleotides are TGTGCCAGCAGTTACGGACAGGGGGCCTTCGAGCAGTACTTC. It yields the protein CASSYGQGAFEQYF.

The V gene is TRBV6-1, the J gene TRBJ2-7, with unresolved D. V dropped 6 bases and J dropped 6 bases, with 18 bases sitting between them. CDR1 and CDR2 (germline): MNHNS, SASEGT. This CDR3 spans 14 amino acids. The CDR3 DNA reads as TGTGCCAGCAGCCTCGCCCCCCCCTCGGTCGAGCAGTACTTC. It yields the protein CASSLAPPSVEQYF.

The J gene is TRBJ2-3, the V gene TRBV5-1, with TRBD1 matching over 10 bases. The CDR3 runs to 15 residues. CDR1 is SGHRS, CDR2 YFSETQ, per germline. With V trimmed by 4 bases and J by 5 bases, 7 bases remained unmatched. This CDR3 is CASSVDRGGQDTQYF. The CDR3 DNA sequence: TGCGCCAGCAGCGTGGACAGGGGGGGACAAGATACGCAGTATTTT.

The V and J genes are TRBV18 and TRBJ2-7; the match to TRBD2 covers 12 bases. The germline V gene has CDR1 KGHSH and CDR2 LQKENI. J lost 7 bases, V lost 5 bases, and 9 bases had no gene match. CDR3 length: 15 amino acids. Here the CDR3 DNA reads TGTGCCAGCTCATCCCGGACTAGCGGGACGGGAGAGCAGTACTTC. Its translation is CASSSRTSGTGEQYF.